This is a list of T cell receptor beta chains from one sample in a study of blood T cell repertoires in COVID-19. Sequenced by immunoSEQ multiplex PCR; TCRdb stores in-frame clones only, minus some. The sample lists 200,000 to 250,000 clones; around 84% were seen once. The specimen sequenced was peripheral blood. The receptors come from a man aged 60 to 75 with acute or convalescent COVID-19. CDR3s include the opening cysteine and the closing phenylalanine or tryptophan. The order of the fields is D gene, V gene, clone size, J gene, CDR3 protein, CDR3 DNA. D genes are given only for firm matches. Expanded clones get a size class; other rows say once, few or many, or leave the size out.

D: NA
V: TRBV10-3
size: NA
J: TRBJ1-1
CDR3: CAISDPLGGEVEAFF
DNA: TGTGCCATCAGTGATCCTCTGGGGGGTGAGGTTGAAGCTTTCTTT

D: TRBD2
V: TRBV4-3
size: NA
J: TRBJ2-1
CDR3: CASSQDLGAGVYNEQFF
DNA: TGCGCCAGCAGCCAAGATCTAGGGGCGGGGGTTTACAATGAGCAGTTCTTC

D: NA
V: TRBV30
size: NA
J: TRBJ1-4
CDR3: CAWTPTGYNNEKLFF
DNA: TGTGCCTGGACGCCGACAGGTTACAATAATGAAAAACTGTTTTTT

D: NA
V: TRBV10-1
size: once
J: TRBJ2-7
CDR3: CASSDPRGGSSSYEQYF
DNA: TGCGCCAGCAGTGACCCCCGAGGAGGATCGAGCTCCTACGAGCAGTACTTC

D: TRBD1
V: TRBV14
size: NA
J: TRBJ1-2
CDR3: CASSQTGTNYGYTF
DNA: TGTGCCAGCAGCCAGACAGGGACTAACTATGGCTACACCTTC

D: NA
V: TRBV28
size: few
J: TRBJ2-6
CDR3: CASSGTDLSGANVLTF
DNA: TGTGCCAGCTCCGGGACTGACCTCTCTGGGGCCAACGTCCTGACTTTC

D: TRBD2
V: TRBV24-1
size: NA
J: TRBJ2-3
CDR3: CATSDLTAGGLTDTQYF
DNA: TGTGCCACCAGTGATTTGACCGCGGGGGGGCTTACAGATACGCAGTATTTT

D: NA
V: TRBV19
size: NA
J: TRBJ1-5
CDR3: CASSIDRYNQPQHF
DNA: TGTGCCAGTAGTATAGATCGATACAACCAGCCCCAGCATTTT

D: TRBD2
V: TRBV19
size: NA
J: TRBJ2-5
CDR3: CASSPSGQETQYF
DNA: TGTGCCAGTAGCCCTAGCGGACAAGAGACCCAGTACTTC

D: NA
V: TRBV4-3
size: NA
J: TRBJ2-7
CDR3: CASSQEGRGYEQYF
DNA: TGCGCCAGCAGCCAAGAGGGGCGGGGCTACGAGCAGTACTTC

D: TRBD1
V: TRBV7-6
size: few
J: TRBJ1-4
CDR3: CASSPKVEGALNEKLFF
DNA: TGTGCCAGCAGCCCAAAGGTTGAGGGGGCTCTAAATGAAAAACTGTTTTTT

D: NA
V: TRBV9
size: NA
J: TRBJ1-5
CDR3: CASSVGSRNQPQHF
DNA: TGTGCCAGCAGCGTAGGATCCAGGAATCAGCCCCAGCATTTT

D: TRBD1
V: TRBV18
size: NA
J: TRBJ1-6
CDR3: CASSLQGQGNSPLHF
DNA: TGTGCCAGCTCACTTCAGGGACAGGGTAATTCACCCCTCCACTTT

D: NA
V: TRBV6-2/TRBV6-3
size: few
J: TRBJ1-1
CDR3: CASSYWGGTEAFF
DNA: TGTGCCAGCAGTTACTGGGGGGGAACTGAAGCTTTCTTT

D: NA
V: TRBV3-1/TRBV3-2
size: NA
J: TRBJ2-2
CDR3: CASSQGLTPGELFF
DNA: TGTGCCAGCAGCCAGGGACTGACTCCCGGGGAGCTGTTTTTT

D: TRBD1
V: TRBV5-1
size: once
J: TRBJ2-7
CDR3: CASRAGTGDYEQYF
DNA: TGCGCCAGCCGAGCCGGGACAGGGGACTACGAGCAGTACTTC

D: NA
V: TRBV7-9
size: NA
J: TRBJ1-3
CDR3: CASSYLRSRNTIYF
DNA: TGTGCCAGCAGCTACCTCCGGAGTAGAAACACCATATATTTT

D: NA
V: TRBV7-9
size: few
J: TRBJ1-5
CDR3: CASSFQENQPQHF
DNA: TGTGCCAGCAGCTTCCAGGAAAATCAGCCCCAGCATTTT

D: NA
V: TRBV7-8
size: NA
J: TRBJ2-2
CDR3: CASSSWAGGTGELFF
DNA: TGTGCCAGCAGCTCCTGGGCCGGGGGCACCGGGGAGCTGTTTTTT

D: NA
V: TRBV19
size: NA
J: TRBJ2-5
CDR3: CASSLGGNSVQETQYF
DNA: TGTGCCAGTAGCCTAGGGGGTAATAGCGTACAAGAGACCCAGTACTTC

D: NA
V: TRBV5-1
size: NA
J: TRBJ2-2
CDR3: CASSLVGGGGTGELFF
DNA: TGCGCCAGCAGCTTGGTTGGGGGCGGTGGCACCGGGGAGCTGTTTTTT

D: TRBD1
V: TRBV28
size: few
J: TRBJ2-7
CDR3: CASSFRGGQGRYEQYF
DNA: TGTGCCAGCAGTTTTCGAGGAGGACAGGGGAGATACGAGCAGTACTTC

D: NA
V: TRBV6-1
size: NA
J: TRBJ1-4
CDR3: CASSELGASNEKLFF
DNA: TGTGCCAGCAGTGAATTGGGGGCGTCTAATGAAAAACTGTTTTTT

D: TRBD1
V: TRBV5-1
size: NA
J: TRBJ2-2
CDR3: CASSWRTGQIIRNTGELFF
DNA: TGCGCCAGCAGCTGGCGGACAGGGCAAATTATTAGGAACACCGGGGAGCTGTTTTTT